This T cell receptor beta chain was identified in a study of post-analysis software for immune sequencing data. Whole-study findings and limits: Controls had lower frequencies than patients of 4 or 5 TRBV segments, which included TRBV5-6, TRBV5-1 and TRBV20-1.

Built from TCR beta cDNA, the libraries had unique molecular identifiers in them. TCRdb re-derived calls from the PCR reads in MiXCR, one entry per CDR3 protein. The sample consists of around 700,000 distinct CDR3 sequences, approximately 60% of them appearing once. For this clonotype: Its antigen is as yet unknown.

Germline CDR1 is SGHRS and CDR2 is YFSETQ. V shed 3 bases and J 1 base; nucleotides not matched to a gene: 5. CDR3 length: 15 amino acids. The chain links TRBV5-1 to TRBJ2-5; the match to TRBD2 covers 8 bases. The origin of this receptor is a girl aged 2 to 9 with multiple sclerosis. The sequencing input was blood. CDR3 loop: CASSYGAGAQETQYF. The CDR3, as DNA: TGCGCCAGCAGCTATGGAGCGGGAGCCCAAGAGACCCAGTACTTC.